This entry lists 9 T cell receptor beta chains sequenced from one sample in a study of blood T cell repertoires in COVID-19. The repertoire was sequenced with immunoSEQ multiplex PCR; TCRdb's copy has only in-frame clones and lacks some. The sample records a few hundred thousand clones, 80% to 90% being singletons. The sequencing sample was made of peripheral blood. All receptors derive from a woman aged 45 to 65 with COVID-19, enrolled during active disease.

The chain joins TRBV5-1 to TRBJ1-1; TRBD1 matches 11 bases. The germline CDR1 and CDR2 sequences are SGHRS and YFSETQ. Trimming removed 5 bases from V and 3 bases from J; junction bases left unmatched: 9. This CDR3 has 16 residues. In DNA form, the CDR3 reads TGCGCCAGCAGTGTGGGACAGGGGGATTATGACACTGAAGCTTTCTTT. It encodes CASSVGQGDYDTEAFF.

The CDR3 nucleotides read TGTGCCAGCGGGAGAGGGCTAAGTCAGCCCCAGCATTTT. Protein product: CASGRGLSQPQHF. The gene calls are TRBV12-3 or TRBV12-4 and TRBJ1-5, with D unclear. The ends were cut back, 8 bases at V and 6 bases at J, with 14 bases in the middle. This CDR3 has 13 amino acids.

The chain employs TRBV24-1 and TRBJ1-2; D gene uncertain. The CDR3 consists of 11 residues. CDR1 is KGHDR, CDR2 SFDVKD, per germline. V lost 5 bases and J lost 4, with 4 bases in between. The CDR3: CATSGGYGYTF. In DNA form, the CDR3 reads TGTGCCACCAGTGGAGGCTATGGCTACACCTTC.

The chain carries TRBV3-1 (or the pseudogene TRBV3-2) and TRBJ2-3; 11 bases align to TRBD2. V gave up 0 bases and J gave up 3 bases; unmatched junction bases: 8. Germline CDR1 reads LGHDT; CDR2 reads YNNKEL (reference sequence). The CDR3 spans 18 residues. CDR3 region: CASSQEAPTSGITDTQYF. The CDR3 region has the DNA TGTGCCAGCAGCCAAGAAGCCCCGACTAGCGGGATTACAGATACGCAGTATTTT.

The gene calls are TRBV5-4 and TRBJ1-2; 11 bases map to TRBD1. V lost 4 bases, J lost 2 bases, and 4 bases stayed unmatched. Germline-derived CDR1 and CDR2 are SGHNT and YYREEE (reference sequence). This CDR3 is built from 15 residues. CDR3 protein: CASSARTGGNYGYTF. CDR3 DNA: TGTGCCAGCAGCGCTCGGACAGGGGGCAACTATGGCTACACCTTC. Together with reference TRBV5-4 and TRBJ1-2, the CDR3 gives the full variable domain: ETGVTQSPTHLIKTRGQQVTLRCSSQSGHNTVSWYQQALGQGPQFIFQYYREEENGRGNFPPRFSGLQFPNYSSELNVNALELDDSALYLCASSARTGGNYGYTFGSGTRLTVV.

The V call is TRBV7-6, the J call TRBJ1-6, with 7 bases aligning to TRBD1. Losses at the gene ends were 5 bases for V and 16 bases for J; bases not matched to a gene: 14. The CDR3 contains 14 residues. Germline V gene sequence: CDR1 SGHVS, CDR2 FNYEAQ. CDR3 coding DNA: TGTGCCAGCAGCCCCCGGACCGGACAGGACCCACTCCACTTT. This codes for CASSPRTGQDPLHF. The full variable domain, with the rest looked up from reference TRBV7-6 and TRBJ1-6, is GAGVSQSPRYKVTKRGQDVALRCDPISGHVSLYWYRQALGQGPEFLTYFNYEAQQDKSGLPNDRFSAERPEGSISTLTIQRTEQRDSAMYRCASSPRTGQDPLHFGNGTRLTVT.

The J gene is TRBJ2-7, the V gene TRBV7-2, with 11 bases aligning to TRBD2. There are 15 residues in the CDR3. Germline lookup yields CDR1 SGHTA and CDR2 FQGNSA. V lost 5 bases and J lost 4; bases outside the gene matches: 7. The CDR3 is CASSNSGRAEYEQYF. The CDR3 DNA reads as TGTGCCAGCAGCAATAGCGGGAGGGCCGAATACGAGCAGTACTTC.

V usage is TRBV5-1 and J usage is TRBJ1-2; 11 bases agree with TRBD1. The CDR3 length is 14 residues. Trimming removed 2 bases from V and 7 bases from J; junction bases left unmatched: 4. Germline V lookup: CDR1 SGHRS, CDR2 YFSETQ. The DNA of the CDR3 is TGCGCCAGCAGCTTACCGGGACAGGGGGTTGGCTACACCTTC. It encodes CASSLPGQGVGYTF.

In this sample, this clone turned up once. The V gene is TRBV6-5, the J gene TRBJ1-1, with 9 positions matching TRBD1. The junction had 7 bases not matched to a gene; V was cut back by 0 bases and J by 8 bases. From germline, CDR1 is MNHEY and CDR2 SVGAGI. This CDR3 is built from 15 residues. CDR3 amino acids: CASSYSNRGQREAFF. The CDR3 DNA reads as TGTGCCAGCAGTTACTCGAACAGGGGGCAGCGCGAAGCTTTCTTT.